The clone carrying this T cell receptor (beta chain) was seen only a few times. The sample belongs to a study of CD8+ T cells in alopecia areata. Following extraction, RNA underwent reverse transcription to cDNA, which served as the sequencing template. Clones were sequenced by immunoSEQ multiplex PCR, and TCRdb holds only the in-frame ones, with some missing. The sample yields approximately 200,000 clones, roughly 44% seen once. The treatment is: oral pan-JAK inhibitor, 5-10 mg twice daily. The CDR3 sequence is 13 residues long. Germline V gives CDR1 SNHLY, CDR2 FYNNEI. The clonotype was recovered from a human donor with alopecia areata. The material sequenced was CD4+ T cells sorted from blood, taken at roughly week 36, from a patient treated with tofacitinib. The V and J genes are TRBV2 and TRBJ2-5; 7 bases map to TRBD1. TRBJ2-7 matches the DNA end more closely, so the J call is doubtful. This CDR3 reads CASSRDSRYEQYF. CDR3 bases: TGTGCCAGCAGTCGGGACAGCCGCTACGAGCAGTACTTC.